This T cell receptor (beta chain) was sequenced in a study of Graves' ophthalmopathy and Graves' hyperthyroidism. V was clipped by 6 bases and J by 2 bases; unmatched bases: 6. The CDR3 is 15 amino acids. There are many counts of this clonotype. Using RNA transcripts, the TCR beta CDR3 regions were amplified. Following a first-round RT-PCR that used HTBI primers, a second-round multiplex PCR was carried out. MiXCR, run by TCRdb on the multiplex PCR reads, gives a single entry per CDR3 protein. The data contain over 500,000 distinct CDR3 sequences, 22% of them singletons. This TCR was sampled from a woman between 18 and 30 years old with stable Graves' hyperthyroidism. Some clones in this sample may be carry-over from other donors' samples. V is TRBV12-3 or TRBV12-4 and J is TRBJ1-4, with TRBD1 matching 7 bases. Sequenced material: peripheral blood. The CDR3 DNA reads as TGTGCCAGCAGCAGGGGACAGAACACTAATGAAAAACTGTTTTTT. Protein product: CASSRGQNTNEKLFF.